Below are 28 T cell receptor beta chains sequenced from a single sample in a study of radiotherapy plus CTLA-4 blockade in lung cancer. Profiling relied on immunoSEQ multiplex PCR, and the TCRdb table lists in-frame clones only, not all of them. The sample holds some 87,000 clones, over 75% seen once. The sequences come from peripheral blood, collected from a patient treated with radiotherapy plus ipilimumab. These receptor sequences come from a human donor with non-small cell lung cancer that progressed on radiotherapy plus ipilimumab.

This chain links TRBV18 with TRBJ2-2; 8 bases match TRBD1. The ends lost 1 base at V and 1 base at J; junction bases unmatched: 2. This CDR3 region has 16 residues. Germline CDR1 KGHSH, CDR2 LQKENI. CDR3 loop: CASSPLGTGNTGELFF. The DNA of the CDR3 is TGTGCCAGCTCACCACTTGGGACAGGGAACACCGGGGAGCTGTTTTTT.

V usage is TRBV7-9 and J usage is TRBJ2-1; 8 bases line up with TRBD1. From germline, CDR1 is SEHNR and CDR2 FQNEAQ (reference sequence). The ends lost 4 bases at V and 1 base at J; junction bases unmatched: 6. CDR3 length: 16 residues. CDR3 in amino acids: CASSSSTGASYNEQFF. DNA for the CDR3: TGTGCCAGCAGCTCATCGACAGGGGCTTCCTACAATGAGCAGTTCTTC. The variable domain in full, completed from reference TRBV7-9 and TRBJ2-1, reads DTGVSQNPRHKITKRGQNVTFRCDPISEHNRLYWYRQTLGQGPEFLTYFQNEAQLEKSRLLSDRFSAERPKGSFSTLEIQRTEQGDSAMYLCASSSSTGASYNEQFFGPGTRLTVL.

The genes are TRBV2 and TRBJ1-1; no reliable D call. V shed 1 base and J shed 11 bases, with 14 bases lying between them. CDR1 is SNHLY, CDR2 FYNNEI, per germline. This CDR3 has 13 amino acids. The CDR3 DNA follows: TGTGCCAGCAGTGAAGGGGTAGTAAGCAAGGCTTTCTTT. Its protein is CASSEGVVSKAFF.

The rearrangement links TRBV9 to TRBJ2-7; a possible D gene is TRBD2 (6 bases). This CDR3 region has 16 residues. In germline, CDR1 is SGDLS, CDR2 YYNGEE. V lost 1 base and J lost 2, with 16 bases in between. This CDR3 reads CASSVSGVLIPYEQYF. CDR3 nucleotides: TGTGCCAGCAGCGTATCGGGGGTCTTGATCCCCTACGAGCAGTACTTC.

This rearrangement joins TRBV6-4 to TRBJ2-3; D possibly corresponds to TRBD1 (5 bases). The V end was cut by 4 bases, the J end by 5 bases, with 16 bases between. The CDR3 is 15 residues long. From germline, CDR1 is MRHNA and CDR2 SNTAGT. The CDR3 bases are TGTGCCAGCAGTGGGGAAGCGACTCAGGGAGATACGCAGTATTTT. Protein: CASSGEATQGDTQYF.

The chain combines TRBV11-1 with TRBJ2-7, with D possibly being TRBD1 (7 bases). Per germline, CDR1 SGHAT and CDR2 FQDESV (reference sequence). The V and J ends lost 1 base and 4 bases respectively, with 17 bases between them. CDR3 length: 16 residues. CDR3 DNA: TGTGCCAGCAGCTTAGTTGCAGGGGGAGGATATTACGAGCAGTACTTC. It specifies CASSLVAGGGYYEQYF.

The chain's CDR3 is CASPRTGALGYEQYF. For the CDR3, the DNA is TGTGCCAGCCCAAGGACAGGGGCCCTTGGGTACGAGCAGTACTTC. The J gene is TRBJ2-7, the V gene TRBV2; 9 positions match TRBD1. CDR3 size: 15 residues. CDR1 is SNHLY, CDR2 FYNNEI, per germline. V dropped 8 bases and J dropped 4; count of bases not matched to a gene: 12.

This sequence joins TRBV25-1 and TRBJ1-1; no definite D call. CDR1 is MGHDK and CDR2 is SYGVNS in the germline V gene. Trimming cost V 8 bases and J 0 bases, with 7 bases left between them. The CDR3 contains 12 residues. The CDR3 DNA sequence: TGTGCCAGCCTTAGTTTGAACACTGAAGCTTTCTTT. Encoded protein: CASLSLNTEAFF.

To note about this clone: At one end, the junction sequence differs from germline, possibly due to a read error. This sequence joins TRBV7-2 and TRBJ1-3; no definite D call. The CDR3 has 12 amino acids. Germline V gene lookup returns CDR1 SGHTA and CDR2 FQGNSA. CDR3 DNA sequence: TGTGCCAGCAGCCGTTATGGAAGCACCATATATTTT. It codes for CASSRYGSTIYF.

This rearrangement joins TRBV10-3 to TRBJ2-1; perhaps D is TRBD1 or TRBD2 (5 bases each). Trimming took 8 bases from V and 8 from J, leaving 13 bases between them. Germline lookup yields CDR1 ENHRY and CDR2 SYGVKD. This CDR3 contains 12 residues. The CDR3 reads CAIGPGRDEQFF. The CDR3 DNA follows: TGTGCCATCGGTCCGGGGCGGGATGAGCAGTTCTTC.

The rearrangement uses TRBV5-1 and TRBJ2-5, with D hard to call. The CDR3 contains 12 residues. Germline assignment: CDR1 SGHRS and CDR2 YFSETQ. The germline V and J ends were trimmed by 4 bases and 4 bases, with 8 bases remaining between them. In nucleotides, the CDR3 is TGCGCCAGCAGCCCCGGACGAGAGACCCAGTACTTC. This translates into CASSPGRETQYF.

V is TRBV19 and J is TRBJ2-3; tentative D call: TRBD1 (5 bases). The CDR3 sequence is 15 residues long. The V end lost 10 bases, the J end lost 1 base, and 18 bases lay between the germline ends. The germline V gene has CDR1 LNHDA and CDR2 SQIVND (reference sequence). The CDR3 sequence is CAIGGAGSGTDTQYF. Here the CDR3 DNA reads TGTGCCATCGGTGGGGCCGGATCGGGCACAGATACGCAGTATTTT.

The chain has TRBV10-3 and TRBJ2-5; the D gene is possibly TRBD2 (6 bases). This CDR3 has 13 amino acids. CDR1 and CDR2 (germline): ENHRY, SYGVKD. Trimming removed 6 bases at V and 2 bases at J, with 10 bases between. CDR3 residues: CAIRGGVQETQYF. The CDR3 DNA reads TGTGCCATCAGGGGAGGCGTTCAAGAGACCCAGTACTTC.

This clone was detected a few times. The chain combines TRBV2 with TRBJ1-1; D is possibly TRBD1 (6 bases). The CDR3 is 17 residues long. Germline V CDR1 and CDR2: SNHLY, FYNNEI. V lost 6 bases and J lost 0, with 20 bases in between. CDR3 nucleotides: TGTGCCAGCAGGGTGACAGTGGGGGCCTCCATGAACACTGAAGCTTTCTTT. Translation gives CASRVTVGASMNTEAFF.

V gene TRBV5-6 combines with J gene TRBJ2-1, with a possible D match to TRBD2 (7 bases). The V end lost 1 base, the J end lost 7 bases, and 18 bases lay between the germline ends. CDR3 size: 16 residues. Germline CDR1 SGHDT, CDR2 YYEEEE. CDR3 nucleotide sequence: TGTGCCAGCAGCTTGCGGGTTGGGGCGGGGGCAAATGAGCAGTTCTTC. This translates into CASSLRVGAGANEQFF.

The chain uses TRBV19 and TRBJ1-5, with TRBD1 as a possible D gene (5 bases). The CDR3 consists of 15 residues. Trimming pared 7 bases from V and 0 bases from J, leaving 13 bases between. CDR1 LNHDA and CDR2 SQIVND come from the germline V gene (reference sequence). CDR3 protein: CASIPTAYSNQPQHF. The CDR3, as DNA: TGTGCCAGTATTCCGACAGCTTATAGCAATCAGCCCCAGCATTTT.

This clone is a singleton in its sample. The chain has TRBV27 and TRBJ2-7; D is undetermined. Germline CDR1 and CDR2: MNHEY and SMNVEV (reference sequence). This CDR3 has 15 residues. The V end lost 0 bases, the J end lost 0 bases, and 9 bases lay between the germline ends. CDR3 sequence reads: CASSLSRVGSYEQYF. In nucleotides, the CDR3 is TGTGCCAGCAGTTTATCACGGGTCGGCTCCTACGAGCAGTACTTC.

This clone came up a few times. V and J are TRBV30 and TRBJ1-1; D is possibly TRBD1 (5 bases). Germline CDR1 reads GTSNPN; CDR2 reads SVGIG (reference sequence). The CDR3 has 16 amino acids. V dropped 0 bases and J dropped 0 bases, with 14 bases sitting between them. This CDR3 is CAWSVVRGVMNTEAFF. In nucleotides, the CDR3 is TGTGCCTGGAGTGTAGTACGGGGGGTCATGAACACTGAAGCTTTCTTT.

The CDR3 sequence is CASRLGTNISYNEQFF. The CDR3 region has the DNA TGTGCAAGTCGCTTAGGGACTAACATATCCTACAATGAGCAGTTCTTC. The genes are TRBV12-2 and TRBJ2-1; the table calls TRBD2, which could not be checked here. TRBV12-2 is shown as a pseudogene. The CDR3 contains 16 residues.

The V call is TRBV5-5, the J call TRBJ1-5; D not certain. This CDR3 has 15 residues. V lost 0 bases, J lost 0 bases, and 7 bases lay in between. Germline CDR1 and CDR2: SGHKS and YYEKEE (reference sequence). The CDR3 coding sequence is TGTGCCAGCAGCTTGGGACAATATAGCAATCAGCCCCAGCATTTT. Its protein is CASSLGQYSNQPQHF.

This clone was picked up one time. The V gene is TRBV2, the J gene TRBJ2-1; D call uncertain. Germline V gene data show CDR1 as SNHLY and CDR2 as FYNNEI. Trimming cost V 4 bases and J 3 bases, with 7 bases left between them. This CDR3 spans 13 amino acids. The CDR3 DNA sequence: TGTGCCAGCAGTGTAGCTATCTACAATGAGCAGTTCTTC. Its translation is CASSVAIYNEQFF.

The V gene is TRBV7-6, the J gene TRBJ2-7; perhaps TRBD1 as D (5 bases). This CDR3 is 17 amino acids long. The V gene lost 1 base and the J gene lost 0 bases, with 16 bases spanning the gap. The germline V gene encodes CDR1 SGHVS and CDR2 FNYEAQ. This CDR3 reads CASSLVASQGLSYEQYF. The CDR3 DNA sequence: TGTGCCAGCAGCTTAGTTGCATCGCAGGGTCTCTCCTACGAGCAGTACTTC.

The V call is TRBV27, the J call TRBJ1-3; TRBD1 is a possible D gene (6 bases). Per germline, CDR1 MNHEY and CDR2 SMNVEV (reference sequence). The CDR3 loop spans 14 amino acids. V was shortened by 5 bases and J by 4 bases, with 12 bases between the two germline ends. This chain's CDR3 is CASSQGKAGNTIYF. As DNA, the CDR3 is TGTGCCAGCAGTCAGGGGAAGGCCGGAAACACCATATATTTT.

This chain uses TRBV30 with TRBJ1-2; D remains ambiguous. This CDR3 spans 13 amino acids. V was pared by 3 bases and J by 4 bases, with 12 bases between. The germline V gene encodes CDR1 GTSNPN and CDR2 SVGIG (reference sequence). CDR3 sequence (DNA): TGTGCCTGGAGCCCTTGGGCGGCCTATGGCTACACCTTC. This encodes CAWSPWAAYGYTF.

This clone has only a few counts. The V and J genes are TRBV5-1 and TRBJ1-4; weak D call: TRBD1 (5 bases). The CDR3 loop spans 15 amino acids. V lost 4 bases and J 3 bases, leaving 13 bases between the germline ends. Germline V CDR1 and CDR2: SGHRS, YFSETQ. DNA of the CDR3: TGCGCCAGCAGCCCAGCGGACACCTCTAATGAAAAACTGTTTTTT. It specifies CASSPADTSNEKLFF.

The chain carries TRBV19 and TRBJ2-7; 7 bases match TRBD2. Losses at the gene ends were 2 bases for V and 6 bases for J; bases not matched to a gene: 4. The V gene's germline CDR1 is LNHDA and CDR2 SQIVND (reference sequence). The CDR3 extends over 13 amino acids. The DNA of the CDR3 is TGTGCCAGTAGTATACAGGGAGGGCGCGAGCAGTACTTC. This translates into CASSIQGGREQYF.

The chain links TRBV7-2 to TRBJ2-7; possible D gene TRBD1, 5 bases. Germline V gene lookup returns CDR1 SGHTA and CDR2 FQGNSA. This CDR3 spans 14 amino acids. V was pared by 3 bases and J by 5 bases, with 14 bases between. As DNA, the CDR3 is TGTGCCAGCAGCTTTGGTGGCAGGGTCAACGAGCAGTACTTC. As protein: CASSFGGRVNEQYF.

This clone was seen just once. The V and J genes are TRBV6-1 and TRBJ1-6; maybe TRBD1 (6 bases). CDR1 and CDR2 (germline): MNHNS, SASEGT. The V end lost 2 bases, the J end lost 8 bases, and 13 bases lay between the germline ends. This CDR3 contains 15 residues. The DNA of the CDR3 is TGTGCCAGCAGTGAAAGACAGGTGGGCCATTCACCCCTCCACTTT. Residues: CASSERQVGHSPLHF.